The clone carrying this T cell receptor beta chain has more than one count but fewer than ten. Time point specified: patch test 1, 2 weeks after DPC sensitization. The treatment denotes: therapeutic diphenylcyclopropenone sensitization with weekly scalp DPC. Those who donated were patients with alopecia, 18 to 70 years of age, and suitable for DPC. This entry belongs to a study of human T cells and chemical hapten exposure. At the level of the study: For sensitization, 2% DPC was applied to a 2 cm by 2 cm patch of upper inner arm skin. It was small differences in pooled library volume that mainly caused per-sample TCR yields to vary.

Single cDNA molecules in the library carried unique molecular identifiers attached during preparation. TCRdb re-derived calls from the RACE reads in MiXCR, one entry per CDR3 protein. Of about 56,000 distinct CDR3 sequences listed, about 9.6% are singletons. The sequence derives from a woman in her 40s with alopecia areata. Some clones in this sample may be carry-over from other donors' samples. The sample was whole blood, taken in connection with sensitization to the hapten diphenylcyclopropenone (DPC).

The CDR3 is CASSLARNEQFF. CDR3 coding DNA: TGTGCCAGCAGCTTAGCGAGGAATGAGCAGTTCTTC. V gene TRBV11-1 combines with J gene TRBJ2-1; D is uncertain. Between the trimmed V and J ends, which lost 0 bases and 7 bases, there was a span of 4 bases. The germline V gene has CDR1 SGHAT and CDR2 FQDESV (reference sequence). The CDR3 is made up of 12 amino acids.